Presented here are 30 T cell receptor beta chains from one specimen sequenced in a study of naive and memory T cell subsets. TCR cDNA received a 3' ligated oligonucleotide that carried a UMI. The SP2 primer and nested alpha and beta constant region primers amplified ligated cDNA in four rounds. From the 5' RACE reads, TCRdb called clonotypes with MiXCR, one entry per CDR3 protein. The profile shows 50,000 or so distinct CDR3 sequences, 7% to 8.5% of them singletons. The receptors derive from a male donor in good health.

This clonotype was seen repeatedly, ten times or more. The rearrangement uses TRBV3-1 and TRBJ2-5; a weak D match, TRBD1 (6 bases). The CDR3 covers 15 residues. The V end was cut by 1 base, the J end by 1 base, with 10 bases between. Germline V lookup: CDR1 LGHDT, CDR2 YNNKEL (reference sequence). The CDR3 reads CASSQGTVTQETQYF. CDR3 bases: TGTGCCAGCAGCCAAGGGACAGTTACCCAAGAGACCCAGTACTTC.

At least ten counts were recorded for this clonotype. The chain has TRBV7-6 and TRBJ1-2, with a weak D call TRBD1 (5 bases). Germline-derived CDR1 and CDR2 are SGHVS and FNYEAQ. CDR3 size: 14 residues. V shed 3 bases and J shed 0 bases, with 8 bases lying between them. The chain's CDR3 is CASSLDNANYGYTF. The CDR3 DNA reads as TGTGCCAGCAGCTTGGACAATGCTAACTATGGCTACACCTTC.

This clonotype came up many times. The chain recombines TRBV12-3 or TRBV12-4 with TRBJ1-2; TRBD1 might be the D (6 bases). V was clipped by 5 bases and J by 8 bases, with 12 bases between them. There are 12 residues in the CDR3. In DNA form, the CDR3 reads TGTGCCAGCAGTCCTATGGGGGGCGGCTACACCTTC. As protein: CASSPMGGGYTF.

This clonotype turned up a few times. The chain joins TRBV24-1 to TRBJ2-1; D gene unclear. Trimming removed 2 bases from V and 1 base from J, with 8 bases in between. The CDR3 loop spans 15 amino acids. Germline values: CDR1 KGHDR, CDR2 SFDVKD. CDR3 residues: CATSDSGASYNEQFF. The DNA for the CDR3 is TGTGCCACCAGTGATTCAGGAGCATCCTACAATGAGCAGTTCTTC.

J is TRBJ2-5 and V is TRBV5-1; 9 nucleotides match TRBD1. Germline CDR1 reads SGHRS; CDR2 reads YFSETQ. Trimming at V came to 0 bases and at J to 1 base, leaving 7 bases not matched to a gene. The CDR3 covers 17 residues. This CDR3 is CASSLAGTGTSQETQYF. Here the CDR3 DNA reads TGCGCCAGCAGCTTGGCCGGGACAGGGACATCCCAAGAGACCCAGTACTTC.

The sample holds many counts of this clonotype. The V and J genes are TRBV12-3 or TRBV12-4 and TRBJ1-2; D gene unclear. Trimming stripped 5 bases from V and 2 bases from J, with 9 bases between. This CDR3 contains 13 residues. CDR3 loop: CASSLDGNYGYTF. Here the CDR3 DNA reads TGTGCCAGCAGTCTCGACGGGAACTATGGCTACACCTTC.

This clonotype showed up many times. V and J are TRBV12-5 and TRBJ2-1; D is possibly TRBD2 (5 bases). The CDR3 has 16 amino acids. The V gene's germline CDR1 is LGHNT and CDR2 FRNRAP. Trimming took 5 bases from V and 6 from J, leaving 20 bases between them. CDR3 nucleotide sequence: TGTGCTAGTGGTCCCCCGGGATCGCCAGTTAGCAATGAGCAGTTCTTC. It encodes CASGPPGSPVSNEQFF.

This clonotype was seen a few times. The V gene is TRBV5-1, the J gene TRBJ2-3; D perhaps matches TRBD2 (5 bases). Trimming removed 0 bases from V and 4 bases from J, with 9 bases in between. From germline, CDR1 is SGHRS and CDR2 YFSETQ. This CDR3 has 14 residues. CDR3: CASSLGASPDTQYF. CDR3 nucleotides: TGCGCCAGCAGCTTGGGGGCTAGCCCAGATACGCAGTATTTT.

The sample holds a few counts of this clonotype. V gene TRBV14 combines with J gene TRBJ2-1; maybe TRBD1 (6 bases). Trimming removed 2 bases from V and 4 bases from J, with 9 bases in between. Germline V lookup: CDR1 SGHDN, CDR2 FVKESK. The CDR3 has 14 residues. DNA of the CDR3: TGTGCCAGCAGCCAACGAGGACAGTACAATGAGCAGTTCTTC. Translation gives CASSQRGQYNEQFF.

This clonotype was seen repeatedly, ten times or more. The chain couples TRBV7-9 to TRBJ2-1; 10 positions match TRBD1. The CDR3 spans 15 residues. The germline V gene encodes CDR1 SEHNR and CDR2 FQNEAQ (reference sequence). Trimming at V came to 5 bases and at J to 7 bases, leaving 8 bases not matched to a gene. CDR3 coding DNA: TGTGCCAGCAGCCTTAGACAGGGGGCTGAGAATGAGCAGTTCTTC. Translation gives CASSLRQGAENEQFF.

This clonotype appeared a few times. The CDR3 region is CASSFSGARGYGYTF. In DNA, the CDR3 is TGTGCCAGCAGCTTCTCAGGGGCGAGAGGCTATGGCTACACCTTC. This chain joins TRBV5-4 and TRBJ1-2, with a tentative D call TRBD1 (6 bases). Germline V CDR1 and CDR2: SGHNT, YYREEE (reference sequence). The CDR3 runs 15 residues. V lost 2 bases, J lost 4 bases, and 15 bases lay in between.

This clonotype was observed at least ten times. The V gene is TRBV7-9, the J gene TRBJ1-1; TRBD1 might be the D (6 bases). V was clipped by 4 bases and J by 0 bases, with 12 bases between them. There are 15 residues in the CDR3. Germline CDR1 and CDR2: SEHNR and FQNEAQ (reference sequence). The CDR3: CASSYRGAMNTEAFF. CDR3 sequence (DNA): TGTGCCAGCAGCTACCGGGGGGCTATGAACACTGAAGCTTTCTTT.

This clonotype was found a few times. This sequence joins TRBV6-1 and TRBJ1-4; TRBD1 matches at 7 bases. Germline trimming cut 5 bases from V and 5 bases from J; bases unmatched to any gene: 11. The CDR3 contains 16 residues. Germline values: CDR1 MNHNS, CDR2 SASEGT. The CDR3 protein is CASSLRQGTSNEKLFF. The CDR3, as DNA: TGTGCCAGCAGTCTGCGACAGGGAACATCGAATGAAAAACTGTTTTTT.

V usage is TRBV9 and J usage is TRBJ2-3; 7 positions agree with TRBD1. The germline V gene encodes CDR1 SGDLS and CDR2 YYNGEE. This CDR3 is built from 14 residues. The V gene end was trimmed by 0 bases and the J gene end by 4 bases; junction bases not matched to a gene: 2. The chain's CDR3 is CASSVEGGADTQYF. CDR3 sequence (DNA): TGTGCCAGCAGCGTAGAAGGGGGCGCAGATACGCAGTATTTT.

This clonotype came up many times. CDR3 in amino acids: CASGLGKQTATNEKLFF. CDR3 in DNA: TGTGCTAGTGGTTTGGGGAAGCAGACGGCGACTAATGAAAAACTGTTTTTT. The chain employs TRBV12-5 and TRBJ1-4; no clear D gene. The CDR3 totals 17 residues. Looked up from germline, CDR1 is LGHNT and CDR2 is FRNRAP. The ends were cut back, 1 base at V and 2 bases at J, with 14 bases in the middle.

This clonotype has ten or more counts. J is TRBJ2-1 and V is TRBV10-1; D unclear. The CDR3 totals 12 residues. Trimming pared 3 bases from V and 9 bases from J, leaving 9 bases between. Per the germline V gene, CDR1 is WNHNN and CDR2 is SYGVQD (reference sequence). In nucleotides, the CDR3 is TGCGCCAGCAGTGATCCAGCGACTGAGCAGTTCTTC. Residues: CASSDPATEQFF.

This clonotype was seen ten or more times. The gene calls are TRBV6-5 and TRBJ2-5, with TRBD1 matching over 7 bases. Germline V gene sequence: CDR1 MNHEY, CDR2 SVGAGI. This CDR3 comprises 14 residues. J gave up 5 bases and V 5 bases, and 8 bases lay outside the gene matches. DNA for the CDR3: TGTGCCAGCAGTCCCAGGGGGTTTGGGGAGACCCAGTACTTC. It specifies CASSPRGFGETQYF.

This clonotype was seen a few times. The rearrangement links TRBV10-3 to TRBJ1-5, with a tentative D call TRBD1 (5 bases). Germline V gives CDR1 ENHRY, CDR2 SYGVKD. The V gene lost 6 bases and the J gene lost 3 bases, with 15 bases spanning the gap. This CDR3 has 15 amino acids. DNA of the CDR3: TGTGCCATCAGAAAAGACATAGGGACCAATCAGCCCCAGCATTTT. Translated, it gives CAIRKDIGTNQPQHF.

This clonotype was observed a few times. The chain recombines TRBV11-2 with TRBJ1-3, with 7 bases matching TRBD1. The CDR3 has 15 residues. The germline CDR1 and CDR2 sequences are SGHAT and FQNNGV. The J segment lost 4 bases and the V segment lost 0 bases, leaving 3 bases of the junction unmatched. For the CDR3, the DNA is TGTGCCAGCAGCTTAGATTACAGGGGAGGAAACACCATATATTTT. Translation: CASSLDYRGGNTIYF.

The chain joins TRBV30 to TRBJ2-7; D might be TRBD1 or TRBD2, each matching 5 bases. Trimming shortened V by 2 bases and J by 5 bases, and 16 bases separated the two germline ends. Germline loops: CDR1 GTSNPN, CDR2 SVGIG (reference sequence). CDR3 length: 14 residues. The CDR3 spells CAWSRRDGQHEQYF. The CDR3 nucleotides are TGTGCCTGGAGTCGTAGGGACGGCCAGCACGAGCAGTACTTC. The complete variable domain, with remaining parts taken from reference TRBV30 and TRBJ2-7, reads SQTIHQWPATLVQPVGSPLSLECTVEGTSNPNLYWYRQAAGRGLQLLFYSVGIGQISSEVPQNLSASRPQDRQFILSSKKLLLSDSGFYLCAWSRRDGQHEQYFGPGTRLTVT.

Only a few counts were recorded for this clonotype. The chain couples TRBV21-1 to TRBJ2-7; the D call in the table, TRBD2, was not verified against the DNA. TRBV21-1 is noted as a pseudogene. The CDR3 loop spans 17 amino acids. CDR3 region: CASSKVEPSGGLYEQYF. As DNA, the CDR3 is TGTGCCAGCAGCAAAGTTGAACCTAGCGGGGGACTCTACGAGCAGTACTTC.

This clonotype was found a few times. In DNA form, the CDR3 reads TGTGCCAGCAGCCTAGCGGGGGGAAGTTTAACCGGGGAGCTGTTTTTT. This encodes CASSLAGGSLTGELFF. V usage is TRBV11-2 and J usage is TRBJ2-2; 11 bases are shared with TRBD2. The CDR3 sequence is 16 residues long. After removal of 5 bases from V and 5 bases from J, the junction contained 7 bases not matched to a gene. Germline-derived CDR1 and CDR2 are SGHAT and FQNNGV.

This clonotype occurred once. The CDR3 is CASSRTKFKYEQYF. DNA for the CDR3: TGTGCCAGCAGCCGGACAAAGTTTAAATACGAGCAGTACTTC. V gene TRBV7-9 combines with J gene TRBJ2-7, with D perhaps TRBD1 (5 bases). Trimming shortened V by 5 bases and J by 4 bases, and 15 bases separated the two germline ends. The CDR3 is made up of 14 amino acids. Germline values: CDR1 SEHNR, CDR2 FQNEAQ (reference sequence).

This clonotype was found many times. The CDR3 DNA sequence: TGCAGTGCTCAGGACAGGGATCAGCCCCAGCATTTT. The encoded protein is CSAQDRDQPQHF. The V call is TRBV20-1, the J call TRBJ1-5; 8 bases are a match to TRBD1. The CDR3 consists of 12 residues. CDR1 is DFQATT and CDR2 is SNEGSKA in the germline V gene (reference sequence). V lost 5 bases and J lost 5; bases outside the gene matches: 2.

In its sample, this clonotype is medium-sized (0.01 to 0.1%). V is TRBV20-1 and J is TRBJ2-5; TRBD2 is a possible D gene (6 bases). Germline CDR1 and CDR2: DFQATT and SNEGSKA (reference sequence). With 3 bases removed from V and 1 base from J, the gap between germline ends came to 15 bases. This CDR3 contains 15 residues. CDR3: CSASLEGLFQETQYF. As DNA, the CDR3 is TGCAGTGCTAGTCTAGAGGGACTGTTCCAAGAGACCCAGTACTTC.

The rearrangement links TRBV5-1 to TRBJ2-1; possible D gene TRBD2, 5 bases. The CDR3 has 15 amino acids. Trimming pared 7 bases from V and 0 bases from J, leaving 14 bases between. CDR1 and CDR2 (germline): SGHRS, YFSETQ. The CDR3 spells CASGGGGRSYNEQFF. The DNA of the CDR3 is TGCGCCAGCGGAGGAGGCGGGCGCTCCTACAATGAGCAGTTCTTC.

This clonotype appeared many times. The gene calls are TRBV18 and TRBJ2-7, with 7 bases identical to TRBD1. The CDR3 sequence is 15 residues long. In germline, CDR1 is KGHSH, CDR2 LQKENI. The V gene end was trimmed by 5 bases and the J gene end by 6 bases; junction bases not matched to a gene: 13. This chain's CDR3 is CASSTRQGLSSEQYF. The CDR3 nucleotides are TGTGCCAGCTCAACAAGACAGGGTCTGAGCTCCGAGCAGTACTTC.

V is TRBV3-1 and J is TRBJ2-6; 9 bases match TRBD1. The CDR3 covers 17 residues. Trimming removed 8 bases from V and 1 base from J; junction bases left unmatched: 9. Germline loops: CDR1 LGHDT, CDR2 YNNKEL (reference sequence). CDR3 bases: TGTGCCAGCCCCCGGGACAGGGAAACTTCTGGGGCCAACGTCCTGACTTTC. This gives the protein CASPRDRETSGANVLTF.

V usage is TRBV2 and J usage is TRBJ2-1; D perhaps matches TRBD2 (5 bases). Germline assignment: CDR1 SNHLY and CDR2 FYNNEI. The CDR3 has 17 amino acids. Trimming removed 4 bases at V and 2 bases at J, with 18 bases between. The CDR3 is CASSASPPGFTYNEQFF. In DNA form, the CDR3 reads TGTGCCAGCAGTGCTAGTCCTCCGGGGTTCACCTACAATGAGCAGTTCTTC.

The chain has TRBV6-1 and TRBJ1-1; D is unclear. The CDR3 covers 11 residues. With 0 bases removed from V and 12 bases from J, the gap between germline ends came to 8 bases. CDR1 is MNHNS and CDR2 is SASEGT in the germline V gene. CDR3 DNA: TGTGCCAGCAGTGAAGCGAGGGCGACTTTCTTT. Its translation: CASSEARATFF.